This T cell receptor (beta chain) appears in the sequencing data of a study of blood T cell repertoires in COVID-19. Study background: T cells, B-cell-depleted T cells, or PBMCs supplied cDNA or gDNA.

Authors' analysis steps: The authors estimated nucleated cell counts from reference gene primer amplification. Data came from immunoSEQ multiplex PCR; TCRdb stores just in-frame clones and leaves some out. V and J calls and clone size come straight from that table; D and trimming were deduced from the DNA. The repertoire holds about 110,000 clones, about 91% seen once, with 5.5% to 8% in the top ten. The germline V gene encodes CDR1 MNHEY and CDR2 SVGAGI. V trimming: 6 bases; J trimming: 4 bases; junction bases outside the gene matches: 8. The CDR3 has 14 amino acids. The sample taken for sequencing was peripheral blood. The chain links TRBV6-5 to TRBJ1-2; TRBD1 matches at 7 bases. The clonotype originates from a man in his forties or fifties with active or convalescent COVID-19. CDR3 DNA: TGTGCCAGCAGATTAGGACAGGATAGCTATGGCTACACCTTC. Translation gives CASRLGQDSYGYTF.